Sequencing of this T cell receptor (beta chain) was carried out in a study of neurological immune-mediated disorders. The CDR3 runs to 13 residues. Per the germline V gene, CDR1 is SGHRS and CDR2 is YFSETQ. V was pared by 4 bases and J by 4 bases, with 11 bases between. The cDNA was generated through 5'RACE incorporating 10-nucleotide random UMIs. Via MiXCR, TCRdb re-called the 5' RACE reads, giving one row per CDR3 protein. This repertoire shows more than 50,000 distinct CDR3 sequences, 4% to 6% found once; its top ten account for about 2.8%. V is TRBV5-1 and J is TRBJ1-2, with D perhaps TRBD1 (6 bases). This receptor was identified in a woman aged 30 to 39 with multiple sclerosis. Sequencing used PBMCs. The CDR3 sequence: CASSARTAYGYTF. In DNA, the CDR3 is TGCGCCAGCAGCGCCAGGACAGCCTATGGCTACACCTTC. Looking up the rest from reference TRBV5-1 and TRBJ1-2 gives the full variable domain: KAGVTQTPRYLIKTRGQQVTLSCSPISGHRSVSWYQQTPGQGLQFLFEYFSETQRNKGNFPGRFSGRQFSNSRSEMNVSTLELGDSALYLCASSARTAYGYTFGSGTRLTVV.